These 24 T cell receptor beta chains share one sample of origin, sequenced in a study of beta chain features in type 1 diabetes. What was sequenced were expressed TCRB transcripts, since all of the isolated RNA had been reverse transcribed. Only in-frame clones appear in the TCRdb table, and some are missing; sequencing was by immunoSEQ multiplex PCR. The repertoire holds around 290,000 clones, with under 8.5% as singletons. The sample consisted of central memory CD4+ T cells from blood. The receptors were gathered from a woman younger than 35 in good health.

This chain connects TRBV6-6 to TRBJ2-1; TRBD1 matches at 9 bases. This CDR3 comprises 14 residues. Germline assignment: CDR1 MNHNY and CDR2 SVGAGI (reference sequence). Germline trimming cut 8 bases from V and 10 bases from J; bases unmatched to any gene: 12. This CDR3 is CASVPGTGLEEQFF. The CDR3 nucleotides are TGTGCCAGCGTCCCCGGGACAGGGTTAGAGGAGCAGTTCTTC.

This clone has more than one count but fewer than ten. CDR3 in DNA: TGTGCCACCCTAAGGGGTCGCAATGAAAAACTGTTTTTT. This codes for CATLRGRNEKLFF. The genes are TRBV18 and TRBJ1-4, with TRBD1 as a possible D gene (5 bases). The germline V gene has CDR1 KGHSH and CDR2 LQKENI. Trimming shortened V by 10 bases and J by 5 bases, and 14 bases separated the two germline ends. This CDR3 has 13 amino acids.

This clone was found many times. This sequence joins TRBV7-2 and TRBJ1-6, with 8 bases matching TRBD1. Per the germline V gene, CDR1 is SGHTA and CDR2 is FQGNSA. Trimming took 5 bases from V and 7 from J; bases not matched to a gene: 7. This CDR3 is built from 15 residues. The DNA for the CDR3 is TGTGCCAGCAGCGTGCGACAGGGGTTGAATTCACCCCTCCACTTT. Its translation is CASSVRQGLNSPLHF.

The chain is built from TRBV6-1 and TRBJ2-1; D gene ambiguous. Looked up from germline, CDR1 is MNHNS and CDR2 is SASEGT. With 4 bases removed from V and 1 base from J, the gap between germline ends came to 11 bases. This CDR3 region has 15 residues. The CDR3 DNA follows: TGTGCCAGCAGTGTCCTAGAGGTTTCCTACAATGAGCAGTTCTTC. This encodes CASSVLEVSYNEQFF.

This clone came up a few times. V and J are TRBV4-2 and TRBJ1-3; a weak D match, TRBD1 (6 bases). The CDR3 has 15 residues. In germline, CDR1 is LGHNA, CDR2 YNFKEQ. The V end was cut by 4 bases, the J end by 5 bases, with 15 bases between. Here the CDR3 DNA reads TGTGCCAGCAGCCCAAGACAGGCCGGTCGAAACACCATATATTTT. It codes for CASSPRQAGRNTIYF.

The rearrangement joins TRBV19 to TRBJ1-1, with D maybe TRBD1 (6 bases). Germline values: CDR1 LNHDA, CDR2 SQIVND (reference sequence). V was clipped by 9 bases and J by 1 base, with 15 bases between them. The CDR3 is made up of 14 amino acids. Here the CDR3 DNA reads TGTGCCAGCAACCTCAGGGGTGGGAACACTGAAGCTTTCTTT. As protein: CASNLRGGNTEAFF.

This clone was seen more than once but under ten times. This chain joins TRBV21-1 and TRBJ1-1. TRBV21-1 is an annotated pseudogene. The CDR3 loop spans 10 amino acids. In nucleotides, the CDR3 is TGTGCCAGCAGCAACGTTGAAGCTTTCTTT. It yields the protein CASSNVEAFF.

The rearrangement links TRBV27 to TRBJ1-5, with TRBD1 matching over 8 bases. V gave up 8 bases and J gave up 0 bases; unmatched junction bases: 9. There are 16 residues in the CDR3. Germline V gene data show CDR1 as MNHEY and CDR2 as SMNVEV (reference sequence). CDR3 sequence (DNA): TGTGCCAGCCAACGGACAGGGACCTATAGCAATCAGCCCCAGCATTTT. The encoded protein is CASQRTGTYSNQPQHF.

This clone was observed a handful of times. This sequence joins TRBV6-5 and TRBJ1-6; tentatively, D is TRBD1 (6 bases). Per the germline V gene, CDR1 is MNHEY and CDR2 is SVGAGI. Deletions cut 8 bases from V and 7 bases from J, with 15 bases between. The length of the CDR3 is 14 residues. The DNA of the CDR3 is TGTGCCAGCCTGGCAGGGGTGATAAATTCACCCCTCCACTTT. It codes for CASLAGVINSPLHF.

A few counts support this clone. This sample includes further DNA sequences coding for the same CDR3. Here the CDR3 DNA reads TGTGCCAGCAGTTCGGGGACGGGTATCTCTGGGGCCAACGTCCTGACTTTC. Translation gives CASSSGTGISGANVLTF. The chain uses TRBV28 and TRBJ2-6; tentatively, D is TRBD1 or TRBD2 (5 bases each). The CDR3 loop spans 17 amino acids. Trimming took 4 bases from V and 0 from J, leaving 13 bases between them. Germline assignment: CDR1 MDHEN and CDR2 SYDVKM.

The table lists this clone with a few counts. V gene TRBV29-1 combines with J gene TRBJ2-1; the match to TRBD1 covers 9 bases. The CDR3 totals 14 residues. CDR1 and CDR2 (germline): SQVTM, ANQGSEA. With V trimmed by 4 bases and J by 9 bases, 10 bases remained unmatched. The CDR3 protein is CSVVGDRVMGEQFF. CDR3 coding DNA: TGCAGCGTTGTCGGGGACAGGGTGATGGGTGAGCAGTTCTTC.

V and J are TRBV6-6 and TRBJ2-2, with D hard to call. V lost 2 bases and J 4 bases, leaving 8 bases between the germline ends. CDR3 length: 14 amino acids. CDR1 MNHNY and CDR2 SVGAGI come from the germline V gene (reference sequence). CDR3 loop: CASSYQSSTGELFF. In nucleotides, the CDR3 is TGTGCCAGCAGTTACCAGAGCTCCACCGGGGAGCTGTTTTTT.

CDR3 nucleotides: TGTGCCAGCAGCTTAGGCCTAGCGGGCCAAGGGGAGACCCAGTACTTC. Translated, it gives CASSLGLAGQGETQYF. This chain connects TRBV7-9 to TRBJ2-5; 8 nucleotides match TRBD2. The CDR3 length is 16 residues. V dropped 1 base and J dropped 5; count of bases not matched to a gene: 9. Germline CDR1 is SEHNR and CDR2 is FQNEAQ (reference sequence).

This rearrangement joins TRBV5-1 to TRBJ2-3; D is unresolved. CDR3 size: 16 residues. Germline loops: CDR1 SGHRS, CDR2 YFSETQ. V was trimmed by 6 bases and J by 0 bases, leaving 17 bases between them. The CDR3 protein is CASKMALAPSTDTQYF. In DNA form, the CDR3 reads TGCGCCAGCAAAATGGCCTTGGCCCCTAGCACAGATACGCAGTATTTT.

The chain has TRBV27 and TRBJ2-3; the D gene is possibly TRBD2 (7 bases). Looked up from germline, CDR1 is MNHEY and CDR2 is SMNVEV (reference sequence). The CDR3 has 16 residues. Deletions cut 2 bases from V and 6 bases from J, with 18 bases between. The CDR3 bases are TGTGCCAGCAGTTTAATAGGGGGGGGCCTAAAGGATACGCAGTATTTT. It encodes CASSLIGGGLKDTQYF.

This clone was recorded a few times. The chain combines TRBV18 with TRBJ1-1, with D perhaps matching TRBD1 (5 bases). The CDR3 is 12 amino acids. With 3 bases removed from V and 11 bases from J, the gap between germline ends came to 13 bases. Germline loops: CDR1 KGHSH, CDR2 LQKENI. The CDR3 reads CASSPAREVAFF. The CDR3 DNA reads TGTGCCAGCTCACCGGCCAGGGAGGTGGCTTTCTTT.

This clone was picked up many times. The V call is TRBV21-1, the J call TRBJ2-7; whether TRBD1, the table's D call, matches the DNA was not checked. TRBV21-1 is termed a pseudogene. The CDR3 loop spans 15 amino acids. The CDR3 coding sequence is TGTGCCAGCAGCAAGGACAGACGAGCTTCCTACGAGCAGTACGTC. This translates into CASSKDRRASYEQYV.

This clone was counted a few times. The rearrangement joins TRBV29-1 to TRBJ1-1, with TRBD1 as a possible D gene (5 bases). Germline lookup yields CDR1 SQVTM and CDR2 ANQGSEA. Deletions cut 3 bases from V and 4 bases from J, with 12 bases between. This CDR3 comprises 13 residues. The CDR3 protein is CSVEPQGFTEAFF. The CDR3 nucleotides are TGCAGCGTTGAGCCCCAGGGATTCACTGAAGCTTTCTTT.

This clone appeared a few times. This chain joins TRBV28 and TRBJ2-2; TRBD1 or TRBD2 may be the D gene (5 bases each). The CDR3 sequence is 14 residues long. V was trimmed by 6 bases and J by 9 bases, leaving 17 bases between them. The germline V gene has CDR1 MDHEN and CDR2 SYDVKM. The CDR3 region is CASSSHVGPRELFF. CDR3 nucleotide sequence: TGTGCCAGCAGCTCCCATGTGGGACCGCGGGAGCTGTTTTTT.

This clone appeared many times. The genes are TRBV4-1 and TRBJ2-5; possibly TRBD2 for D (7 bases). Germline values: CDR1 MGHRA, CDR2 YSYEKL. This CDR3 region has 16 residues. V was trimmed by 3 bases and J by 1 base, leaving 15 bases between them. CDR3 DNA sequence: TGCGCCAGCAGCCACCGTGAGGGGGGGACCCAAGAGACCCAGTACTTC. This codes for CASSHREGGTQETQYF.

With respect to this clone: A much more abundant neighbour one base away suggests this may be a read error. The V gene is TRBV11-2, the J gene TRBJ1-1; D not certain. Germline values: CDR1 SGHAT, CDR2 FQNNGV. Trimming removed 3 bases from V and 0 bases from J, with 8 bases in between. The CDR3 contains 14 residues. This CDR3 is CASSFGRMNTEAFF. DNA of the CDR3: TGTGCCAGCAGCTTCGGACGGATGAACACTGAAGCTTTCTTT.

The chain carries TRBV15 and TRBJ1-2, with D unresolved. The CDR3 runs to 14 residues. CDR1 is LNHNV and CDR2 is YYDKDF in the germline V gene (reference sequence). Trimming cost V 0 bases and J 3 bases, with 8 bases left between them. Written as DNA, the CDR3 is TGTGCCACCAGCAGAGACAGGAATTACTATGGCTACACCTTC. Protein: CATSRDRNYYGYTF.

This clone has more than one count but fewer than ten. Other DNA sequences of this sample code for an identical CDR3. V gene TRBV7-3 combines with J gene TRBJ2-1; no clear D gene. The V gene lost 4 bases and the J gene lost 7 bases, with 8 bases spanning the gap. The CDR3 consists of 12 residues. The germline gives CDR1 SGHTA, CDR2 FQGTGA. In DNA, the CDR3 is TGTGCCAGCAGCTCGAGCCTGAATGAGCAGTTCTTC. Its protein product is CASSSSLNEQFF.

This clone appeared a few times. The chain links TRBV29-1 to TRBJ1-4, with D maybe TRBD1 (5 bases). The CDR3 loop spans 14 amino acids. Trimming cost V 4 bases and J 7 bases, with 16 bases left between them. CDR1 is SQVTM and CDR2 is ANQGSEA in the germline V gene. The DNA for the CDR3 is TGCAGCGTTGCGTGGGGGGAGAGTCGTGAAAAACTGTTTTTT. Translating it yields CSVAWGESREKLFF.